This note documents a single TCR beta chain sequence. Antigen unknown. Here immunoSEQ multiplex PCR was the method, and the copy in TCRdb shows in-frame clones only, minus some. The data contain around 40,000 clones, around nine tenths of them singletons. This specimen belongs to a study of T cells in localized non-small cell lung cancer. General study findings and limits: Longer overall survival accompanied higher blood T cell density. Owing to sequencing of a solitary tumor region, heterogeneity cannot be discounted. Uninvolved adjacent lung showed peak T cell clonality, exceeding tumor.

V was trimmed by 5 bases and J by 5 bases, leaving 10 bases between them. CDR1 and CDR2 from the germline V gene are SGHVS and FNYEAQ. CDR3 size: 13 residues. The receptor was isolated from an older female donor with stage I squamous cell lung carcinoma. Here the sequenced sample was peripheral blood, taken before any cancer treatment. The rearrangement links TRBV7-6 to TRBJ1-5; D remains unclear. CDR3 residues: CASSPGQDQPQHF. The CDR3 nucleotides are TGTGCCAGCAGCCCGGGCCAGGATCAGCCCCAGCATTTT.